This T cell receptor beta chain was documented in a study of blood T cells in healthy people across ages (dated by TCRdb to the mid-2010s). Study-wide context: In model experiments, roughly one uniquely barcoded TCR beta cDNA molecule per two T cells was captured by template switching. Using deep sequencing normalized with unique cDNA molecular identifiers, the study measured how TCR beta repertoire diversity changes with age. Four age groups were formed from the donors: young (average approximately 15 years), middle-aged (approximately 41), aged (about 62) and long-lived (82). To avoid experimental bias, donors of different ages were distributed randomly across sequencing lanes. For two donors (one aged 18 to 30 and one aged 80 or older), the study analyzed two additional independent replicas of 1 million unique cDNA reads from the same blood draw.

Preparation of the library involved 5' RACE. Sequencing was performed on an Illumina HiSeq 2500. A second about 7 to 12 cycle PCR used a sample-barcoded 5' primer and a J-beta primer mix. Each TCR beta cDNA molecule received a unique molecular identifier from a template-switch 5' adaptor carrying 12 random nucleotides. At least 2.5 million CDR3-containing paired-end reads were obtained from each sample. All of the RNA was converted into first-strand cDNA using the Mint cDNA synthesis kit, with a TRBC-specific oligonucleotide serving as the primer. Following uracil-DNA glycosylase treatment, a first 18-cycle PCR with universal primers M1SS and BC2_uni_R was performed on all cDNA. The authors processed their data as follows. Each sample was normalized by randomly selecting 1 million high-quality reads, each carrying a distinct molecular identifier. Reads with shared molecular identifiers were discarded instead of being binned into consensus sequences. MiTCR, set to a Q25 quality threshold and the strictest error-elimination algorithm, was used for CDR3 identification, clonotype clustering and error correction. A nonparametric unseen species model with Euler transformation was used to estimate a lower bound on total TCR beta diversity. The public reads were run again by TCRdb, first through fastp at Q25 and then through MiXCR, and only productive beta chains were kept. Here each entry gathers all rows of one CDR3 protein and keeps the most common genes and DNA. Here the V and J calls rest on TCRdb's processing, not on the authors' analysis. In this sample the table shows 590,000 or so distinct CDR3 sequences, 25% to 35% of which occur a single time. 15% to 17% of the sample is in the top ten clones.

Concerning this clonotype: Its antigen specificity is not known. Per-base quality was not reported, and no clone a single base away is much larger than it.

Broad study findings and their caveats: Because profiling used bulk unsorted PBMCs, naive and antigen-experienced compartments could not be compared conclusively. Estimates of total diversity based on one million sequenced T cells were considered lower bounds and underestimates. There was a strong correlation between observed TCR beta diversity and the percentage of naive T cells measured by flow cytometry. Observed TCR beta diversity per million T cells fell roughly linearly with age, and a significant reduction was already apparent by age around 44. Compared with the aged group, more naive CD4+ T cells, fewer expanded clones and increased TCR diversity were shown by the long-lived group, suggesting age selection. The CMV infection status of donors was not known, potentially confounding age-related changes in expanded clonotypes.

The 40 or so donors, aged 6 to 90 years, were systemically healthy Caucasian individuals from Russia. Roughly 10 milliliters of peripheral blood were collected from each donor into EDTA-treated Vacutainer tubes. PBMCs were isolated by Ficoll-Paque density-gradient centrifugation, with at least 6 million obtained per sample. Total RNA, at least 5 micrograms per sample, was extracted from PBMCs with Trizol reagent. For every donor, an aliquot of PBMCs went through flow cytometry to measure the percentages of naive CD45RAhigh/CD27high T cells. This receptor was identified in a woman of 80 years or more in good health. The sequencing sample was made of blood.

The CDR3 region has the sequence CASSLSGLSADTQYF. The base sequence is TGTGCCAGCAGTCTCTCGGGACTGAGCGCCGATACGCAGTATTTT. The rearranged segments are TRBV6-5 and TRBJ2-3, with a tentative D gene TRBD2 over 6 matching bases. The CDR3 covers 15 residues, taking in both the cysteine and the phenylalanine. The entry retains the CDR3 DNA only, 45 bases that are in frame from base 1. Looking up the germline V gene yields CDR1 MNHEY and CDR2 SVGAGI. Relative to germline, V is 5 bases shorter and J is 6 bases shorter, with 18 bases between their ends.